Sequencing of this T cell receptor (beta chain) was carried out in a study of a mutant IDH1 vaccine in newly diagnosed glioma. Turning to the study itself: Most patients had received both radiotherapy and temozolomide, the prior options being radiotherapy, temozolomide, or both.

Produced via immunoSEQ multiplex PCR; TCRdb's table is partial and in-frame only. The sample carries around 78,000 clones, 75% to 85% recorded once. Time point in this sample: week 23, last vaccination. Topical imiquimod accompanied each vaccine dose, which consisted of 300 ug of mutant IDH1 20-mer peptide. Trimming took 6 bases from V and 3 from J, leaving 12 bases between them. The CDR3 length is 14 residues. The germline gives CDR1 MDHEN, CDR2 SYDVKM. With respect to this clone: As yet, its antigen is unknown.

The sequencing used PBMCs, collected from a glioma patient whose treatment included an IDH1 peptide vaccine. This receptor was obtained from a man aged 25 to 40 with glioma. Some clones in this sample may be carry-over from other donors' samples. V usage is TRBV28 and J usage is TRBJ1-5; maybe TRBD1 (5 bases). The CDR3 protein is CASSPFRDNQPQHF. The CDR3 DNA reads TGTGCCAGCAGCCCTTTCAGGGACAATCAGCCCCAGCATTTT.